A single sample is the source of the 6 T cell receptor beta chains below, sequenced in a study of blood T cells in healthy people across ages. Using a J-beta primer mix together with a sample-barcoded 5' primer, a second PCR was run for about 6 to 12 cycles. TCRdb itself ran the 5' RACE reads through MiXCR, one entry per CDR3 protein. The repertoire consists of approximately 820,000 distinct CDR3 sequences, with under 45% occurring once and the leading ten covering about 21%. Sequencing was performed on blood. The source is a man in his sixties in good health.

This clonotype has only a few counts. CDR3 in amino acids: CASSQEGLAAQETQYF. The CDR3 nucleotides read TGCGCCAGCAGCCAAGAGGGTCTAGCGGCTCAAGAGACCCAGTACTTC. The V call is TRBV4-1, the J call TRBJ2-5; 7 bases map to TRBD2. The CDR3 runs 16 residues. The V segment lost 0 bases and the J segment 2 bases; nucleotides outside the gene matches: 6. The V gene's germline CDR1 is MGHRA and CDR2 YSYEKL.

The CDR3 loop reads CASRTGTDSGANVLTF. The CDR3 nucleotides are TGTGCCAGCAGGACCGGGACTGACTCTGGGGCCAACGTCCTGACTTTC. The chain links TRBV6-1 to TRBJ2-6, with a possible D match to TRBD2 (6 bases). The V gene's germline CDR1 is MNHNS and CDR2 SASEGT. The CDR3 spans 16 residues. V was trimmed by 6 bases and J by 0 bases, leaving 12 bases between them.

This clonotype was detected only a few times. CDR3 coding DNA: TGCAGTGCTAGTCCATCGAGGGGTCTGGGATATGGCTACACCTTC. Protein: CSASPSRGLGYGYTF. The chain links TRBV20-1 to TRBJ1-2; D is perhaps TRBD1 (5 bases). The ends were cut back, 3 bases at V and 5 bases at J, with 19 bases in the middle. Germline loops: CDR1 DFQATT, CDR2 SNEGSKA (reference sequence). CDR3 length: 15 residues.

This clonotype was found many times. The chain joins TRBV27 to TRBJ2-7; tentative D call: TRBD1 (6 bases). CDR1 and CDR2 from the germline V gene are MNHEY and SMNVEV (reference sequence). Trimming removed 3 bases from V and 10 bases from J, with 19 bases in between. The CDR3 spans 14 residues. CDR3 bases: TGTGCCAGCAGTTTGAACCCAGGGGCCCGCCACCAGTACTTC. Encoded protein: CASSLNPGARHQYF.

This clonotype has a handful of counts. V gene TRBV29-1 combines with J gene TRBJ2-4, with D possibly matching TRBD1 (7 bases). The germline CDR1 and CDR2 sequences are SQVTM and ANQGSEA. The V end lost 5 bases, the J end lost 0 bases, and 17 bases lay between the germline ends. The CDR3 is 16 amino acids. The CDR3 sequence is CSVSAQGGLAKNIQYF. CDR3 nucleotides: TGCAGCGTTTCGGCCCAGGGGGGTCTAGCCAAAAACATTCAGTACTTC.

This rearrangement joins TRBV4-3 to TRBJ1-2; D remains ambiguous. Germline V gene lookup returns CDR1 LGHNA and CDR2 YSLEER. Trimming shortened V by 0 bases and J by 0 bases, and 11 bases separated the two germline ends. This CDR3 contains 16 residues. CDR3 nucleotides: TGCGCCAGCAGCCAAGAACACAGCCTAGCTAACTATGGCTACACCTTC. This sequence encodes CASSQEHSLANYGYTF.